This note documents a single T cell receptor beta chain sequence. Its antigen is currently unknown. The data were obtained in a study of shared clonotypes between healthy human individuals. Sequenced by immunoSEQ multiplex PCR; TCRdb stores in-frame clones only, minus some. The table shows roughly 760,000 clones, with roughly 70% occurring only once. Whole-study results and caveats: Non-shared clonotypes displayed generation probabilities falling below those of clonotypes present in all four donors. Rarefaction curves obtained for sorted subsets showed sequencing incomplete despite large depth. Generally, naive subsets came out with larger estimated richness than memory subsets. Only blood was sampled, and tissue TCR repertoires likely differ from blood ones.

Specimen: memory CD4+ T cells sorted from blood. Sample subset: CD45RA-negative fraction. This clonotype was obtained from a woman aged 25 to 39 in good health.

The CDR3 is CASSPYVDKNGYTF. In nucleotides, the CDR3 is TGTGCCAGCAGCCCCTACGTCGATAAGAATGGCTACACCTTC. The chain uses TRBV7-2 and TRBJ1-2, with D hard to call. CDR3 length: 14 amino acids. V gave up 5 bases and J gave up 6 bases, with 16 bases separating them. Per the germline V gene, CDR1 is SGHTA and CDR2 is FQGNSA.